Listed below are T cell receptor beta chains from one sample, sequenced in a study of cytomegalovirus exposure and HLA in healthy donors. Measured with immunoSEQ multiplex PCR; TCRdb has only the in-frame clones, and not every one. This sample has around 140,000 clones, with roughly 86% found just once. Sequencing was done on a sample of PBMCs. The receptors come from a man aged 18 to 29 in good health and CMV-seropositive. Each CDR3 is given with its conserved first and last residue. D genes are given only for firm matches.

D gene,V gene,CDR3 protein
-,TRBV19,CASSIVGRTGYTF
-,TRBV9,CASSVDLLVSEQYF
TRBD2,TRBV9,CASSVDLRGDTDTQYF
-,TRBV5-1,CASSLALTSSYEQYF
-,TRBV7-9,CASSLDLSEPQHF
TRBD2,TRBV28,CASTTRGGFAYEQYF
-,TRBV9,CASRRTGTPNTEAFF
-,TRBV7-9,CASSSTGTPFYEQYF
TRBD2,TRBV7-2,CASSLASGGFGFIEQYF
-,TRBV30,CAWSVGWGLSGANVLTF
-,TRBV9,CASSVGETASSTDTQYF
TRBD1,TRBV25-1,CASSRRQGASNEKLFF
-,TRBV5-4,CASSPPLGGVETEAFF
TRBD1,TRBV5-1,CASSPTGVYQPQHF
TRBD1,TRBV6-6,CASTGGQGLDYGYTF